The present TCR beta chain was sequenced within a study of control samples from healthy donors and cancer patients. TCRdb keeps only in-frame clones here, not all; method: immunoSEQ multiplex PCR. The sample yields just over 150,000 clones, about 94% seen once. Source material: blood. The receptor comes from a woman aged 40 to 49 in good health.

The CDR3 DNA follows: TGTGCCAGCAGCGTAGACGGGAGGACCTACGAGCAGTACTTC. It encodes CASSVDGRTYEQYF. The chain has TRBV9 and TRBJ2-7; 7 bases are shared with TRBD2. After removal of 0 bases from V and 2 bases from J, the junction contained 2 bases not matched to a gene. The CDR3 runs to 14 residues. Germline loops: CDR1 SGDLS, CDR2 YYNGEE.